This T cell receptor beta chain was found in a study of T cell responses to AZD1222 COVID-19 vaccine. General study points: Without day 14 samples, only post-peak T cell repertoires were studied. Only a handful of AZD1222 recipients were seropositive at baseline. Nearly half of spike-specific TCRs reportedly target unmutated variant regions.

CDR3 length: 11 amino acids. V gave up 3 bases and J gave up 7 bases, with 6 bases separating them. Germline V CDR1 and CDR2: MNHNS, SASEGT. With respect to this clone: No antigen is known for it.

TCRdb keeps only in-frame clones here, not all; method: immunoSEQ multiplex PCR. The table lists over 110,000 clones, about 92% of them singletons, with 4.5% to 5.5% in the top ten. The chain uses TRBV6-1 and TRBJ1-2, with unresolved D. Here the sequenced sample was peripheral blood, taken on day 0 of AZD1222 vaccination. The TCR was taken from an adult in good health. The CDR3 DNA sequence: TGTGCCAGCAGTGAGTTAGGTGGCTACACCTTC. Residues: CASSELGGYTF.